A single sample is the source of the 27 T cell receptor beta chains below, sequenced in a study of Graves' ophthalmopathy and Graves' hyperthyroidism. The authors amplified TCR beta CDR3 regions, and they did so from RNA transcripts for repertoire sequencing. Second-round multiplex PCR followed a first-round RT-PCR using HTBI primers. In TCRdb, the multiplex PCR reads were re-called with MiXCR into one record per CDR3 protein. Seen here are 300,000 to 400,000 distinct CDR3 sequences, under 20% observed once, and the top ten hold roughly 12%. The sample comprised peripheral blood. These receptors originate from an adult man with Graves' ophthalmopathy.

The rearrangement uses TRBV5-1 and TRBJ2-5, with D unresolved. Germline values: CDR1 SGHRS, CDR2 YFSETQ. With 5 bases removed from V and 4 bases from J, the gap between germline ends came to 6 bases. CDR3 size: 11 residues. The CDR3 DNA is TGCGCCAGCAGAGGGCGAGAGACCCAGTACTTC. Encoded protein: CASRGRETQYF.

This clonotype was counted many times. The rearrangement links TRBV27 to TRBJ2-5, with D maybe TRBD2 (5 bases). Germline CDR1 reads MNHEY; CDR2 reads SMNVEV (reference sequence). Trimming cost V 0 bases and J 5 bases, with 16 bases left between them. This CDR3 region has 16 residues. DNA for the CDR3: TGTGCCAGCAGTTTATCAAATGGGAGACCGTCGGAGACCCAGTACTTC. Amino acids: CASSLSNGRPSETQYF.

On this clonotype: Compared with germline, one end of the junction differs, possibly owing to a read error. This chain links TRBV6-1 with TRBJ1-5, with 7 bases aligning to TRBD1. Germline assignment: CDR1 MNHNS and CDR2 SASEGT. CDR3 length equals 17 residues. DNA for the CDR3: TGTGCCAGCAACCAATCCCAGGGGGTCAGGGGCAATCAGCCCCAGCCTTTT. This gives the protein CASNQSQGVRGNQPQPF.

The J gene is TRBJ2-7, the V gene TRBV27, with D perhaps matching TRBD1 or TRBD2 (5 bases each). This CDR3 contains 14 residues. V was shortened by 10 bases and J by 2 bases, with 18 bases between the two germline ends. CDR1 MNHEY and CDR2 SMNVEV come from the germline V gene (reference sequence). CDR3 DNA: TGTGCCATTCTGACCCGGGACCTGGCCTACGAGCAGTACTTC. This encodes CAILTRDLAYEQYF.

This chain links TRBV13 with TRBJ2-7, with 10 bases fitting TRBD2. Germline V gene data show CDR1 as PRHDT and CDR2 as FYEKMQ (reference sequence). There are 15 residues in the CDR3. V lost 4 bases to trimming and J lost 6 bases; unmatched junction nucleotides: 9. The CDR3 protein is CASSYLAGAPGEQYF. The CDR3 nucleotides read TGTGCCAGCAGCTACCTAGCGGGAGCTCCAGGCGAGCAGTACTTC.

The chain couples TRBV25-1 to TRBJ2-3; D unclear. Germline V gene sequence: CDR1 MGHDK, CDR2 SYGVNS. Between the trimmed V and J ends, which lost 4 bases and 0 bases, there was a span of 2 bases. The CDR3 is 12 amino acids. The CDR3 bases are TGTGCCAGCAGTGTTAGCACAGATACGCAGTATTTT. Protein sequence: CASSVSTDTQYF.

This clonotype was seen at least ten times. This chain joins TRBV11-3 and TRBJ2-3; 8 nucleotides agree with TRBD2. The germline CDR1 and CDR2 sequences are SGHNT and YENEEA. The CDR3 length is 16 residues. The junction had 9 bases not matched to a gene; V was cut back by 2 bases and J by 5 bases. CDR3 nucleotides: TGTGCCAGCAGCTTATCCTCCGGGACTAGTGGAGATACGCAGTATTTT. Its translation: CASSLSSGTSGDTQYF. The full variable domain, in which reference TRBV11-3 and TRBJ2-3 provide the parts outside the CDR3, is EAGVVQSPRYKIIEKKQPVAFWCNPISGHNTLYWYLQNLGQGPELLIRYENEEAVDDSQLPKDRFSAERLKGVDSTLKIQPAELGDSAVYLCASSLSSGTSGDTQYFGPGTRLTVL.

This clonotype was found many times. The V call is TRBV11-2, the J call TRBJ1-5; D unresolved. The CDR3 runs to 16 residues. Trimming took off 1 base at V and 2 bases at J, with 12 bases between the two ends. Germline CDR1 is SGHAT and CDR2 is FQNNGV. Here the CDR3 reads CASSLGPGIRNQPQHF. In DNA, the CDR3 is TGTGCCAGCAGCTTAGGTCCGGGGATTCGCAATCAGCCCCAGCATTTT.

This clonotype was observed many times. V is TRBV28 and J is TRBJ1-2; D is perhaps TRBD1 (5 bases). Trimming shortened V by 2 bases and J by 4 bases, and 11 bases separated the two germline ends. The CDR3 extends over 14 amino acids. From germline, CDR1 is MDHEN and CDR2 SYDVKM. CDR3 nucleotides: TGTGCCAGCAGTTTAGTACCCGGGGGCTATGGCTACACCTTC. It translates to CASSLVPGGYGYTF.

This clonotype was counted many times. The V call is TRBV20-1, the J call TRBJ2-7, with D possibly being TRBD1 or TRBD2 (5 bases each). The CDR3 has 13 residues. V was cut by 1 base and J by 4 bases, with 11 bases left in between. Germline V gene sequence: CDR1 DFQATT, CDR2 SNEGSKA (reference sequence). CDR3 residues: CSARGFEGYEQYF. The CDR3, as DNA: TGCAGTGCTAGAGGTTTCGAGGGGTACGAGCAGTACTTC.

This clonotype was detected many times. V gene TRBV30 combines with J gene TRBJ1-2; D not certain. V gave up 0 bases and J gave up 2 bases, with 1 base separating them. This CDR3 contains 11 residues. CDR1 and CDR2 (germline): GTSNPN, SVGIG (reference sequence). CDR3 bases: TGTGCCTGGAGTGTAAACTATGGCTACACCTTC. Residues: CAWSVNYGYTF. Full variable domain (rest looked up from reference TRBV30 and TRBJ1-2): SQTIHQWPATLVQPVGSPLSLECTVEGTSNPNLYWYRQAAGRGLQLLFYSVGIGQISSEVPQNLSASRPQDRQFILSSKKLLLSDSGFYLCAWSVNYGYTFGSGTRLTVV.

This clonotype came up many times. The rearrangement uses TRBV7-2 and TRBJ1-5; D gene ambiguous. V shed 5 bases and J shed 5 bases, with 13 bases lying between them. The V gene's germline CDR1 is SGHTA and CDR2 FQGNSA. The CDR3 length is 14 residues. This chain's CDR3 is CASSPGGNHQPQHF. CDR3 sequence (DNA): TGTGCCAGCAGCCCCGGCGGTAACCATCAGCCCCAGCATTTT.

This clonotype was seen at least ten times. The rearrangement links TRBV29-1 to TRBJ1-2; D might be TRBD1 (6 bases). CDR1 is SQVTM, CDR2 ANQGSEA, per germline. Deletions cut 5 bases from V and 4 bases from J, with 14 bases between. This CDR3 region has 13 residues. The CDR3: CSVSERGGYGYTF. As DNA, the CDR3 is TGCAGCGTTAGTGAGAGAGGGGGCTATGGCTACACCTTC.

V usage is TRBV18 and J usage is TRBJ1-1, with TRBD1 matching 9 bases. This CDR3 has 14 amino acids. The J segment lost 5 bases and the V segment lost 6 bases, leaving 7 bases of the junction unmatched. The germline CDR1 and CDR2 sequences are KGHSH and LQKENI. CDR3 in amino acids: CASSLRDRETEAFF. CDR3 in DNA: TGTGCCAGCTCCCTACGGGACAGGGAGACTGAAGCTTTCTTT.

This clonotype appeared many times. The chain links TRBV7-2 to TRBJ2-5; 9 bases fit TRBD1. Germline V CDR1 and CDR2: SGHTA, FQGNSA. With V trimmed by 2 bases and J by 5 bases, 6 bases remained unmatched. The CDR3 runs 15 residues. CDR3 amino acids: CASSLYRGLGETQYF. The DNA of the CDR3 is TGTGCCAGCAGCTTATACAGGGGGCTCGGGGAGACCCAGTACTTC.

This clonotype was picked up many times. V gene TRBV30 combines with J gene TRBJ2-5; 8 bases match TRBD2. The CDR3 length is 14 residues. Germline V lookup: CDR1 GTSNPN, CDR2 SVGIG (reference sequence). The V segment lost 2 bases and the J segment 5 bases; nucleotides outside the gene matches: 7. Written as DNA, the CDR3 is TGTGCCTGGAGTAGGGCGGGAGGTTGGGAGACCCAGTACTTC. This codes for CAWSRAGGWETQYF.

There are many counts of this clonotype. The chain couples TRBV7-2 to TRBJ1-1; D remains ambiguous. The CDR3 has 16 residues. The V gene lost 3 bases and the J gene lost 4 bases, with 18 bases spanning the gap. Germline V gene lookup returns CDR1 SGHTA and CDR2 FQGNSA. The CDR3 protein is CASSFLVGEAGTEAFF. The CDR3 DNA reads as TGTGCCAGCAGCTTTTTAGTCGGGGAGGCGGGCACTGAAGCTTTCTTT.

The table lists this clonotype with many counts. J is TRBJ2-7 and V is TRBV29-1, with D possibly TRBD1 on 9 matching bases. Trimming removed 7 bases from V and 0 bases from J, with 16 bases in between. Germline loops: CDR1 SQVTM, CDR2 ANQGSEA. This CDR3 has 14 residues. The CDR3 loop reads CSARGGQGSYEQYF. The CDR3 DNA reads TGCAGCGCCCGGGGGGGACAGGGCTCCTACGAGCAGTACTTC.

There are many counts of this clonotype. The chain uses TRBV10-3 and TRBJ1-1, with D hard to call. The CDR3 is made up of 12 amino acids. V was shortened by 3 bases and J by 4 bases, with 6 bases between the two germline ends. Per germline, CDR1 ENHRY and CDR2 SYGVKD. The CDR3 nucleotides read TGTGCCATCAGTGATTGGGCCACTGAAGCTTTCTTT. Residues: CAISDWATEAFF.

This clonotype was seen ten or more times. This sequence joins TRBV19 and TRBJ1-5, with D maybe TRBD1 (6 bases). The CDR3 covers 12 residues. Germline V gene sequence: CDR1 LNHDA, CDR2 SQIVND (reference sequence). Trimming removed 7 bases from V and 4 bases from J, with 8 bases in between. The CDR3 DNA reads TGTGCCAGTACTACAGGGAATCAGCCCCAGCATTTT. Translating gives CASTTGNQPQHF.

The chain carries TRBV20-1 and TRBJ1-2; unclear D gene. This CDR3 contains 10 residues. V lost 7 bases, J lost 4 bases, and 7 bases lay in between. Germline V gene lookup returns CDR1 DFQATT and CDR2 SNEGSKA (reference sequence). The CDR3 nucleotides read TGCAGTGGGGCGGGCTATGGCTACACCTTC. It yields the protein CSGAGYGYTF.

This clonotype was seen at least ten times. The chain has TRBV6-1 and TRBJ1-3; D is unresolved. The CDR3 covers 14 residues. V lost 8 bases, J lost 0 bases, and 11 bases lay in between. Germline V gene data show CDR1 as MNHNS and CDR2 as SASEGT. The CDR3, as DNA: TGTGCCAGCGTCAGGCTTCGCTCTGGAAACACCATATATTTT. Amino acids: CASVRLRSGNTIYF.

This clonotype came up many times. This chain uses TRBV7-6 with TRBJ2-5; the match to TRBD1 covers 7 bases. In germline, CDR1 is SGHVS, CDR2 FNYEAQ. This CDR3 is built from 15 residues. J was trimmed by 4 bases and V by 5 bases; bases with no gene match: 10. The CDR3 bases are TGTGCCAGCAGCCTATTGACAGGGCTGGGAGAGACCCAGTACTTC. Its translation is CASSLLTGLGETQYF.

The CDR3, as DNA: TGTGCCAGCAGCGGGGGAGGGACCTCCTACGAGCAGTACTTC. Residues: CASSGGGTSYEQYF. This chain joins TRBV6-1 and TRBJ2-7, with 7 bases matching TRBD2. The CDR3 spans 14 residues. CDR1 and CDR2 (germline): MNHNS, SASEGT. V shed 6 bases and J 0 bases; nucleotides not matched to a gene: 5.

This clonotype was seen many times. V and J are TRBV10-3 and TRBJ1-6; TRBD1 might be the D (5 bases). Germline CDR1 and CDR2: ENHRY and SYGVKD. This CDR3 region has 17 residues. Trimming took off 6 bases at V and 8 bases at J, with 23 bases between the two ends. The chain's CDR3 is CAISAGGGSVYDSPLHF. CDR3 in DNA: TGTGCCATCAGCGCGGGGGGAGGGTCCGTGTACGATTCACCCCTCCACTTT.

Many counts were recorded for this clonotype. J is TRBJ2-5 and V is TRBV28; 9 nucleotides agree with TRBD1. CDR1 MDHEN and CDR2 SYDVKM come from the germline V gene. This CDR3 contains 15 residues. J gave up 6 bases and V 3 bases, and 8 bases lay outside the gene matches. The CDR3 sequence: CASSLWGTGTKTQYF. CDR3 in DNA: TGTGCCAGCAGTTTGTGGGGGACAGGGACAAAGACCCAGTACTTC.

This rearrangement joins TRBV12-3 or TRBV12-4 to TRBJ2-5, with D perhaps matching TRBD1 (6 bases). V lost 4 bases to trimming and J lost 1 base, with 16 bases between them. CDR3 length: 16 amino acids. CDR3 sequence reads: CASSYSRGTLQETQYF. CDR3 DNA: TGTGCCAGCAGTTACTCTAGGGGGACACTCCAAGAGACCCAGTACTTC.